This TCR beta chain was sequenced for a study of T cell changes during pregnancy in multiple sclerosis. Method: immunoSEQ multiplex PCR; TCRdb's copy keeps in-frame clones and lacks some. The data hold 30,000 or so clones, with 85% to 95% observed a single time. The V and J ends lost 5 bases and 4 bases, in that order; junction bases with no gene match: 3. The CDR3 totals 13 residues. CDR1 is SGHRS and CDR2 is YFSETQ in the germline V gene. The TCR was taken from a female donor with multiple sclerosis, enrolled in a pregnancy study. The specimen comprised CD4+ T cells from peripheral blood mononuclear cells, sampled after pregnancy. The chain employs TRBV5-1 and TRBJ1-5; 7 nucleotides match TRBD1. The CDR3 DNA sequence: TGCGCCAGCAGTTTACAGGGGAATCAGCCCCAGCATTTT. This codes for CASSLQGNQPQHF.